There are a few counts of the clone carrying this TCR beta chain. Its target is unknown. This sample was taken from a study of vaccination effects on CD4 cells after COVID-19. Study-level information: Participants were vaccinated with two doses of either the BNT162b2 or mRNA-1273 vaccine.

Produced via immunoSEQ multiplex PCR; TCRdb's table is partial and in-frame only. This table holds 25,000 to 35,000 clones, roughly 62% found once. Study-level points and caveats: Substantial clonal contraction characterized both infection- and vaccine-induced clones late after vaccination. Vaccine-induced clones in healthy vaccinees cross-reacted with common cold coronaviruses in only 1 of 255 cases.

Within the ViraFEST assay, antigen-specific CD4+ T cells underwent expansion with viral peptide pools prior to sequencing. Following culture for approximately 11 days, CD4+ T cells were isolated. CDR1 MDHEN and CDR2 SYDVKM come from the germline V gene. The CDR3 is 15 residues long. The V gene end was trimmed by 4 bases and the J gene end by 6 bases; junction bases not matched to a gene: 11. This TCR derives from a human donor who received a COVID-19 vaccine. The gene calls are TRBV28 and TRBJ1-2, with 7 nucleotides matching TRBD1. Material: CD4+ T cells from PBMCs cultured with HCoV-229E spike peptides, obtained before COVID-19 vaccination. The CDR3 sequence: CASSSTGVGGNGYTF. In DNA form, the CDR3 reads TGTGCCAGCAGTTCCACAGGGGTAGGGGGCAATGGCTACACCTTC.